A single TCR beta chain is shown here with its context. CDR3 length equals 16 residues. With V trimmed by 6 bases and J by 2 bases, 10 bases remained unmatched. Germline CDR1 reads SGHRS; CDR2 reads YFSETQ. This sample was included in a study of blood T cell repertoires in COVID-19. On the study more broadly: The origin of the acute and convalescent COVID-19 samples was the United States, Italy and Spain.

Sequenced by immunoSEQ multiplex PCR; TCRdb stores in-frame clones only, minus some. Of about 220,000 clones in the sample, 80% to 85% were seen once. The chain combines TRBV5-1 with TRBJ2-5; 10 bases are a match to TRBD2. This TCR came from a woman between 25 and 40 years old who had recovered from COVID-19. The sample was peripheral blood. CDR3 sequence (DNA): TGCGCCAGCACCCCCACGACTAGCGGGTTTCAAGAGACCCAGTACTTC. It encodes CASTPTTSGFQETQYF. Using reference TRBV5-1 and TRBJ2-5 for the parts outside the CDR3, the full variable domain is KAGVTQTPRYLIKTRGQQVTLSCSPISGHRSVSWYQQTPGQGLQFLFEYFSETQRNKGNFPGRFSGRQFSNSRSEMNVSTLELGDSALYLCASTPTTSGFQETQYFGPGTRLLVL.